Presented here are 5 T cell receptor beta chains from one specimen sequenced in a study of shared T cell receptors in the human thymus. Sequencing was performed with immunoSEQ multiplex PCR; in TCRdb, only in-frame clones are kept and a portion is missing. This table holds over 450,000 clones, 75% to 80% found once. This sample was also put to use in a study of human thymus T cells.

Sequencing was performed on thymocytes. All receptors derive from a boy younger than two with a congenital heart defect.

The chain recombines TRBV5-6 with TRBJ2-3, with TRBD1 matching over 7 bases. Germline trimming cut 0 bases from V and 0 bases from J; bases unmatched to any gene: 13. This CDR3 has 19 amino acids. Per germline, CDR1 SGHDT and CDR2 YYEEEE. The CDR3 DNA reads as TGTGCCAGCAGCTTGGGGGCCCCTCAACTACAGGGGAGCACAGATACGCAGTATTTT. As protein: CASSLGAPQLQGSTDTQYF. Looking up the rest from reference TRBV5-6 and TRBJ2-3 gives the full variable domain: DAGVTQSPTHLIKTRGQQVTLRCSPKSGHDTVSWYQQALGQGPQFIFQYYEEEERQRGNFPDRFSGHQFPNYSSELNVNALLLGDSALYLCASSLGAPQLQGSTDTQYFGPGTRLTVL.

The CDR3: CASSHGNAYEQYF. DNA of the CDR3: TGTGCCAGCAGTCACGGGAATGCCTACGAGCAGTACTTC. V is TRBV28 and J is TRBJ2-7, with a tentative D call TRBD2 (5 bases). V gave up 5 bases and J gave up 2 bases, with 10 bases separating them. Germline-derived CDR1 and CDR2 are MDHEN and SYDVKM. The CDR3 covers 13 residues.

As DNA, the CDR3 is TGCAGCGTGTTGGACAGGGCGTACAATGAGCAGTTCTTC. This encodes CSVLDRAYNEQFF. V gene TRBV29-1 combines with J gene TRBJ2-1; the match to TRBD1 covers 8 bases. Germline V lookup: CDR1 SQVTM, CDR2 ANQGSEA. J was trimmed by 4 bases and V by 6 bases; bases with no gene match: 5. The CDR3 is 13 amino acids.

This chain joins TRBV6-1 and TRBJ2-7; 9 bases map to TRBD1. CDR1 is MNHNS and CDR2 is SASEGT in the germline V gene. V shed 5 bases, J shed 0 bases, and the junction held 5 bases outside the gene matches. The CDR3 extends over 15 amino acids. The CDR3 protein is CASSLQGANSYEQYF. The CDR3, as DNA: TGTGCCAGCAGTTTACAGGGGGCAAACTCCTACGAGCAGTACTTC.

The chain is built from TRBV28 and TRBJ1-4; D perhaps matches TRBD1 (5 bases). The CDR3 contains 15 residues. CDR1 and CDR2 from the germline V gene are MDHEN and SYDVKM. Trimming removed 5 bases at V and 8 bases at J, with 18 bases between. This chain's CDR3 is CASSRPGGMNEKLFF. The CDR3 DNA sequence: TGTGCCAGCAGTCGTCCCGGGGGGATGAACGAAAAACTGTTTTTT.